Sequencing of this T cell receptor (beta chain) was carried out in a study of immune cell composition in non-small cell lung cancer. Background on the study: Histologic subtype was mainly adenocarcinoma or squamous cell carcinoma.

This CDR3 has 17 amino acids. Looked up from germline, CDR1 is SGHKS and CDR2 is YYEKEE (reference sequence). Study-level points and caveats: Squamous carcinomas (75%) more often had tumour-associated clones >0.5% than adenocarcinomas (33%). It was not proven that tumour-reactive clones equal dominant tumour-associated clones. No significant correlation existed between pack-years smoked and tumour clonality.

As to this clone: Its specificity is unknown. One end of the junction fails to match germline, which may point to a read error.

Profiling relied on immunoSEQ multiplex PCR, and the TCRdb table lists in-frame clones only, not all of them. Of 1,500 to 2,000 clones listed, approximately 60% are singletons. Normal lung was sampled as far from the tumour as possible, at least 3 cm. The sequenced sample consisted of non-adjacent lung tissue. V gene TRBV5-5 combines with J gene TRBJ1-1; D gene unclear. The TCR was taken from a human donor with non-small cell lung cancer. The CDR3 nucleotides read TGCGCCAGCAGCCAAGATTCCGGGTACCGGATCAACACTGAAGCTTTCTTT. The encoded protein is CASSQDSGYRINTEAFF. Looking up the rest from reference TRBV5-5 and TRBJ1-1 gives the full variable domain: DAGVTQSPTHLIKTRGQQVTLRCSPISGHKSVSWYQQVLGQGPQFIFQYYEKEERGRGNFPDRFSARQFPNYSSELNVNALLLGDSALYLCASSQDSGYRINTEAFFGQGTRLTVV.